This entry lists 11 T cell receptor beta chains sequenced from one sample in a study of long-term antiretroviral therapy in people with HIV. At the survey level, the v3.0 immunoSEQ assay was run. The assay was immunoSEQ multiplex PCR, and TCRdb's table has in-frame clones only and misses some. The sample has about 21,000 clones, approximately 86% seen once. Material: unsorted PBMCs, obtained at the start of antiretroviral therapy. Receptors originate from a man between 50 and 59 years old with HIV.

This clone is medium-sized in the sample. The V and J genes are TRBV14 and TRBJ1-3; D unresolved. Trimming removed 1 base at V and 4 bases at J, with 8 bases between. This CDR3 has 14 residues. Germline CDR1 SGHDN, CDR2 FVKESK. CDR3 region: CASSQAQLGNTIYF. CDR3 nucleotides: TGTGCCAGCAGCCAAGCACAGCTCGGAAACACCATATATTTT.

V is TRBV30 and J is TRBJ2-2; D uncertain. Trimming cost V 4 bases and J 4 bases, with 10 bases left between them. CDR1 GTSNPN and CDR2 SVGIG come from the germline V gene (reference sequence). This CDR3 comprises 13 residues. The CDR3 protein is CAWTLSLTGELFF. Here the CDR3 DNA reads TGTGCCTGGACTCTTTCCCTCACCGGGGAGCTGTTTTTT.

The genes are TRBV6-6 and TRBJ2-7, with TRBD2 as a possible D gene (7 bases). Germline values: CDR1 MNHNY, CDR2 SVGAGI (reference sequence). The CDR3 contains 14 residues. V was clipped by 7 bases and J by 3 bases, with 16 bases between them. As DNA, the CDR3 is TGTGCCAGCATACGATGGGGGGGCGACTACGAGCAGTACTTC. Encoded protein: CASIRWGGDYEQYF.

The chain combines TRBV16 with TRBJ1-1; D gene uncertain. Germline-derived CDR1 and CDR2 are KGHSY and FQNENV. The V end lost 2 bases, the J end lost 0 bases, and 7 bases lay between the germline ends. This CDR3 is built from 14 residues. The CDR3 here is CASSQRVMNTEAFF. Written as DNA, the CDR3 is TGTGCCAGCAGCCAAAGGGTCATGAACACTGAAGCTTTCTTT.

V gene TRBV18 combines with J gene TRBJ1-2; maybe TRBD1 (5 bases). CDR1 and CDR2 from the germline V gene are KGHSH and LQKENI. Deletions cut 2 bases from V and 7 bases from J, with 11 bases between. The CDR3 loop spans 13 amino acids. The CDR3 spells CASSPLGDGGYTF. The CDR3 DNA reads as TGTGCCAGCTCACCATTAGGGGACGGTGGCTACACCTTC.

The CDR3, as DNA: TGTGCCAGCAGCTTGGCCGCTAGTATCCACGGCGGGTTCTTC. Translating it yields CASSLAASIHGGFF. This chain joins TRBV5-6 and TRBJ2-1; D not certain. This CDR3 spans 14 amino acids. Germline CDR1 reads SGHDT; CDR2 reads YYEEEE. Deletions cut 0 bases from V and 15 bases from J, with 19 bases between.

This chain links TRBV7-2 with TRBJ2-2; tentatively, D is TRBD2 (7 bases). The CDR3 sequence is 15 residues long. The V gene lost 6 bases and the J gene lost 4 bases, with 15 bases spanning the gap. Germline V gene sequence: CDR1 SGHTA, CDR2 FQGNSA. The CDR3 nucleotides are TGTGCCAGCAGACCGAGGGGGGGAGGCACCGGGGAGCTGTTTTTT. It codes for CASRPRGGGTGELFF. The variable domain in full, completed from reference TRBV7-2 and TRBJ2-2, reads GAGVSQSPSNKVTEKGKDVELRCDPISGHTALYWYRQSLGQGLEFLIYFQGNSAPDKSGLPSDRFSAERTGGSVSTLTIQRTQQEDSAVYLCASRPRGGGTGELFFGEGSRLTVL.

The rearrangement uses TRBV18 and TRBJ2-2; TRBD1 matches at 9 bases. The V gene end was trimmed by 5 bases and the J gene end by 5 bases; junction bases not matched to a gene: 9. The CDR3 has 16 amino acids. Germline assignment: CDR1 KGHSH and CDR2 LQKENI. The CDR3 nucleotides read TGTGCCAGCTCAGCCTTCCGGGACAGGGAGACCGGGGAGCTGTTTTTT. Its translation: CASSAFRDRETGELFF. The whole variable domain, filled in from reference TRBV18 and TRBJ2-2, reads NAGVMQNPRHLVRRRGQEARLRCSPMKGHSHVYWYRQLPEEGLKFMVYLQKENIIDESGMPKERFSAEFPKEGPSILRIQQVVRGDSAAYFCASSAFRDRETGELFFGEGSRLTVL.

The chain employs TRBV27 and TRBJ1-6; the D gene is possibly TRBD1 (5 bases). This CDR3 has 16 amino acids. V was shortened by 5 bases and J by 10 bases, with 21 bases between the two germline ends. Germline V gene sequence: CDR1 MNHEY, CDR2 SMNVEV (reference sequence). The CDR3 DNA follows: TGTGCCAGCAGTCTCGGTCGGGGACTCTCCCACTCACCCCTCCACTTT. Translating gives CASSLGRGLSHSPLHF.

The V gene is TRBV7-9, the J gene TRBJ2-1; D may be TRBD1 (6 bases). This CDR3 contains 14 residues. Trimming removed 5 bases from V and 7 bases from J, with 15 bases in between. Germline V gives CDR1 SEHNR, CDR2 FQNEAQ (reference sequence). This CDR3 is CASSPGHGTNEQFF. CDR3 in DNA: TGTGCCAGCAGCCCGGGCCACGGGACAAATGAGCAGTTCTTC.

V and J are TRBV19 and TRBJ1-5, with 7 bases aligning to TRBD1. V lost 4 bases, J lost 0 bases, and 6 bases stayed unmatched. The CDR3 is 16 amino acids. The germline V gene encodes CDR1 LNHDA and CDR2 SQIVND (reference sequence). CDR3: CASSTTGSYSNQPQHF. Here the CDR3 DNA reads TGTGCCAGTAGTACGACAGGGAGCTATAGCAATCAGCCCCAGCATTTT.